Each of the 6 T cell receptor beta chains below was sequenced from the same sample in a study of a mutant IDH1 vaccine in newly diagnosed glioma (dated by TCRdb to the early 2020s). These TCRs' antigens remain unknown. Receptors were amplified or captured by the immunoSEQ multiplex PCR assay. TCRdb mirrors the immuneACCESS table, restricted to in-frame sequences. Some clones are absent from its copies; in checked studies, under half trace to an unresolved V gene, and the reason for the others is unknown. Present in this sample are 40,000 to 55,000 clones, roughly four fifths of which were seen just once. Roughly an eighth of the sample comes from the top ten. Taken with the paper, the label for time point translates to: week 35, safety follow-up. Each vaccine dose was 300 ug of a 20-mer mutant IDH1 peptide in Montanide, given subcutaneously with topical imiquimod. The specimen comprised PBMCs, sampled from a glioma patient whose treatment included an IDH1 peptide vaccine. These receptors were taken from a man in his forties with glioma.

This clone has only one observation. The chain combines TRBV6-1 with TRBJ1-2; D is uncertain. CDR3 size: 12 residues. Trimming took 9 bases from V and 8 from J, leaving 16 bases between them. CDR1 and CDR2 (germline): MNHNS, SASEGT. This chain's CDR3 is CASEEPPLGYTF. The CDR3 DNA follows: TGTGCCAGTGAGGAACCCCCTCTAGGCTACACCTTC.

This clone was seen only once. This chain connects TRBV5-6 to TRBJ2-2; no definite D call. Trimming left V 2 bases short and J 0 bases short, with 20 bases between. CDR1 and CDR2 (germline): SGHDT, YYEEEE. CDR3 length: 19 residues. The CDR3 DNA reads as TGTGCCAGCAGCTTACTGATTAACAGAGGAACGACGAACACCGGGGAGCTGTTTTTT. It yields the protein CASSLLINRGTTNTGELFF.

This clone was observed at least ten times. V gene TRBV6-4 combines with J gene TRBJ2-2; D may correspond to TRBD1 or TRBD2 (5 bases each). Germline V gives CDR1 MRHNA, CDR2 SNTAGT. Trimming removed 2 bases from V and 3 bases from J, with 7 bases in between. The CDR3 runs 14 residues. The CDR3 nucleotides are TGTGCCAGCAGTGACGGGGACCACACCGGGGAGCTGTTTTTT. Residues: CASSDGDHTGELFF.

The chain has TRBV25-1 and TRBJ2-1, with D perhaps TRBD2 (6 bases). The CDR3 length is 16 residues. V gave up 3 bases and J gave up 0 bases, with 12 bases separating them. CDR1 MGHDK and CDR2 SYGVNS come from the germline V gene. CDR3 DNA: TGTGCCAGCAGTGAGTCCGGGAGAGGCTCCTACAATGAGCAGTTCTTC. Protein: CASSESGRGSYNEQFF.

The chain joins TRBV19 to TRBJ1-6; D is ambiguous. V lost 9 bases to trimming and J lost 8 bases, with 14 bases between them. CDR3 length equals 13 residues. Germline V CDR1 and CDR2: LNHDA, SQIVND (reference sequence). This chain's CDR3 is CASRADRDSPLHF. For the CDR3, the DNA is TGTGCCAGCCGGGCGGATCGGGATTCACCCCTCCACTTT.

This sequence joins TRBV14 and TRBJ1-4, with D perhaps TRBD1 (5 bases). The CDR3 consists of 19 residues. V lost 0 bases, J lost 0 bases, and 17 bases lay in between. The germline gives CDR1 SGHDN, CDR2 FVKESK. This CDR3 is CASSQDSPTAVTTNEKLFF. CDR3 nucleotides: TGTGCCAGCAGCCAAGATTCGCCGACAGCTGTTACAACTAATGAAAAACTGTTTTTT.